What follows is one TCR beta chain and its context. The sample originates from a study of OX40 agonist ivuxolimab in advanced cancers. Overall study: Patients undergoing dose escalation presented with hepatocellular carcinoma, melanoma, renal cell or head and neck cancer.

The CDR3 runs 17 residues. With 3 bases removed from V and 2 bases from J, the gap between germline ends came to 17 bases. Germline CDR1 is KGHSH and CDR2 is LQKENI. Produced via immunoSEQ multiplex PCR; TCRdb's table is partial and in-frame only. The data hold about 73,000 clones, with around nine tenths observed a single time. The TCR was taken from an adult with an advanced solid tumor such as melanoma, head and neck, liver or kidney cancer. The chain joins TRBV18 to TRBJ1-3, with D hard to call. The sequencing here drew on CD4+ or CD8+ T cells sorted from blood, taken in a trial of the OX40 agonist ivuxolimab. CDR3 sequence: CASSPGRSDDTGNTIYF. CDR3 nucleotides: TGTGCCAGCTCACCGGGTCGTTCGGACGACACTGGAAACACCATATATTTT.